This TCR beta chain appears in the sequencing data of a study of low-dose radiotherapy and immunotherapy resistance in tumors (dated 2022 in TCRdb). Regarding the study in general: Patients in Cohort 1 were given 0.5 Gy per fraction every 2 weeks, and the prescribed total PTV dose was 6.5 Gy. Cohort 2 received 1 Gy per fraction every two weeks, with a total of 13 Gy over 26 weeks. Eight patients were included in the translational analysis, namely three from the first dose cohort plus the first five from the second dose cohort. Aspirin 300 mg was taken orally once daily by patients for four cycles, starting on cycle 1 day 1. Intravenous cyclophosphamide at 200 mg/m2 was administered every two weeks, one day ahead of each radiation and immunotherapy administration. Randomization of trial participants into treatment groups was not performed. Nivolumab and ipilimumab were both given intravenously, with nivolumab at a 240 mg flat dose every two weeks and ipilimumab at 1 mg/kg every six weeks.

The CDR3 starts with the cysteine, ends with the phenylalanine, and has 13 residues. Only the CDR3 part of the read is kept: 39 bases, read in frame from the first base. V was cut back by 0 bases and J by 7 bases, leaving a gap of 7 bases between them. Looking up the germline V gene yields CDR1 MNHEY and CDR2 SVGEGT. First-strand cDNA was synthesized using Superscript III and a set of TRAV- and TRBV-specific primers, so that both TCRalpha and TCRbeta chains were covered. A roughly 19-cycle PCR with Phusion amplified the TCRs, pairing a constant-region primer with the adapter that was attached to the V primers. Amplification of the isolated mRNA was done with the MessageAmp II aRNA Amplification Kit, which involved a roughly 15-hour in vitro transcription at 37 degrees C. The Dynabeads mRNA DIRECT Purification Kit was used to isolate mRNA for TCR sequencing. Indexed Illumina adapters were added in a second 25-cycle Phusion PCR, and the resulting products were purified with AMPure XP beads. The original pipeline was this. Custom Perl scripts pooled TCR sequences encoding the same protein, removed out-of-frame sequences and computed each clonotype's abundance. Any TCR sequence backed by just one read was left out of the analysis. Shannon entropy, Gini index, clonality, richness, and the frequency of TCRs shared between repertoires were included as repertoire metrics. The public reads were reprocessed in TCRdb via fastp at Q25 and MiXCR, keeping in-frame beta chains. Rows with one shared CDR3 protein collapse into an entry with the most common genes and DNA. The V and J calls were not made by the authors but by TCRdb's processing. The sample yields over 14,000 distinct CDR3 sequences; about half were counted once. The ten biggest clones cover 3.5% to 4.5% of the sample.

The donors took part in RACIN, a single-arm, phase I, dose-escalation trial that combined nivolumab, ipilimumab, aspirin, low-dose cyclophosphamide and low-dose radiotherapy. Eligible patients had advanced, TIL-negative solid tumors. Comments on this clonotype: This clone's antigen is unknown. No base quality values were provided; no much bigger clone lies one nucleotide off.

The TCR sequence derives from a human donor with advanced metastatic prostate, ovarian, gallbladder or colorectal cancer (not recorded which). This table probably holds off-target reads from a library built for another chain. The chain is assembled from TRBV6-2 or TRBV6-3 and TRBJ2-4; no D gene can be assigned with confidence. The DNA reads TGTGCCAGCAGTTACTCGGCCAGGAACATTCAGTACTTC. This gives the protein CASSYSARNIQYF.